One sample yielded the 24 T cell receptor beta chains listed below, sequenced in a study of read filtering for tumor transcriptome and immune sequencing. This library used around 400 ng RNA and molecular barcoded adaptors spanning alpha/delta and beta/gamma chains. One entry per CDR3 protein, called by TCRdb with MiXCR from the reads. This table has roughly 46,000 distinct CDR3 sequences, about 12% appearing once. The sample was a population of CD138-negative cells sorted from bone marrow. The source is a donor aged 40 or over with multiple myeloma.

This clonotype was counted ten times or more. The chain joins TRBV19 to TRBJ1-3, with D unresolved. The length of the CDR3 is 13 residues. Germline V lookup: CDR1 LNHDA, CDR2 SQIVND (reference sequence). Trimming took off 10 bases at V and 4 bases at J, with 14 bases between the two ends. CDR3 DNA: TGTGCCACCCTCGGCGGATCCGGAAACACCATATATTTT. Its translation: CATLGGSGNTIYF. Using reference TRBV19 and TRBJ1-3 for the parts outside the CDR3, the full variable domain is DGGITQSPKYLFRKEGQNVTLSCEQNLNHDAMYWYRQDPGQGLRLIYYSQIVNDFQKGDIAEGYSVSREKKESFPLTVTSAQKNPTAFYLCATLGGSGNTIYFGEGSWLTVV.

Details on this clonotype: A single base is all that separates this from a far larger clone, so a read error is likely. This chain connects TRBV7-2 to TRBJ2-3; 7 nucleotides agree with TRBD1. CDR3 length equals 15 residues. Germline assignment: CDR1 SGHTA and CDR2 FQGNSA. V shed 2 bases, J shed 6 bases, and the junction held 8 bases outside the gene matches. CDR3 sequence (DNA): TGTGCCAGCAGCTTAAGAACAGGGGATCTGGATACGCAGTATTTT. It specifies CASSLRTGDLDTQYF.

The chain uses TRBV2 and TRBJ2-5; no clear D. Germline V gives CDR1 SNHLY, CDR2 FYNNEI. V lost 1 base to trimming and J lost 2 bases, with 11 bases between them. The CDR3 covers 15 residues. CDR3 sequence (DNA): TGTGCCAGCAGTGAAGGGCGGACGTATCAAGAGACCCAGTACTTC. Translation: CASSEGRTYQETQYF.

This clonotype was seen ten or more times. The chain uses TRBV20-1 and TRBJ2-1; possible D gene TRBD2, 6 bases. There are 16 residues in the CDR3. CDR1 and CDR2 (germline): DFQATT, SNEGSKA (reference sequence). Deletions cut 0 bases from V and 4 bases from J, with 16 bases between. CDR3 nucleotides: TGCAGTGCTAGAGAAACCAGAGCGGGTGCATACAATGAGCAGTTCTTC. As protein: CSARETRAGAYNEQFF.

This clonotype has at least ten counts. This chain's CDR3 is CASSGSGLLRSTDTQYF. The DNA for the CDR3 is TGTGCCAGCAGCGGCTCCGGCCTCCTGAGAAGCACAGATACGCAGTATTTT. The genes are TRBV7-9 and TRBJ2-3, with D uncertain. V was trimmed by 5 bases and J by 0 bases, leaving 18 bases between them. Germline CDR1 and CDR2: SEHNR and FQNEAQ (reference sequence). This CDR3 spans 17 amino acids.

By frequency in the sample, this clonotype is medium-sized. This chain joins TRBV7-9 and TRBJ2-1, with D perhaps being TRBD1 or TRBD2 (5 bases each). The CDR3 totals 21 residues. In germline, CDR1 is SEHNR, CDR2 FQNEAQ (reference sequence). Between the trimmed V and J ends, which lost 5 bases and 0 bases, there was a span of 29 bases. The CDR3 bases are TGTGCCAGCAGCCCCTCGGTTCGGGGCCTAATCATAGGCGGCTCCTACAATGAGCAGTTCTTC. As protein: CASSPSVRGLIIGGSYNEQFF. Full variable domain (rest looked up from reference TRBV7-9 and TRBJ2-1): DTGVSQNPRHKITKRGQNVTFRCDPISEHNRLYWYRQTLGQGPEFLTYFQNEAQLEKSRLLSDRFSAERPKGSFSTLEIQRTEQGDSAMYLCASSPSVRGLIIGGSYNEQFFGPGTRLTVL.

This clonotype was seen at least ten times. The V and J genes are TRBV7-9 and TRBJ2-1; D is unclear. Germline loops: CDR1 SEHNR, CDR2 FQNEAQ (reference sequence). The CDR3 extends over 15 amino acids. V was shortened by 7 bases and J by 0 bases, with 13 bases between the two germline ends. The CDR3 loop reads CASKGGPSSYNEQFF. The CDR3 DNA reads TGTGCCAGCAAGGGCGGACCGAGCTCCTACAATGAGCAGTTCTTC.

This clonotype was seen at least ten times. The chain combines TRBV24-1 with TRBJ2-1; TRBD1 is a possible D gene (7 bases). The CDR3 is made up of 13 amino acids. CDR1 and CDR2 from the germline V gene are KGHDR and SFDVKD. V lost 3 bases, J lost 16 bases, and 18 bases lay in between. CDR3 sequence: CATSDPRRQGLFF. The CDR3 coding sequence is TGTGCCACCAGTGATCCCCGCCGACAGGGACTTTTCTTC.

This clonotype was counted many times. The chain carries TRBV4-1 and TRBJ2-1; D is undetermined. Germline V gene data show CDR1 as MGHRA and CDR2 as YSYEKL. The CDR3 spans 16 residues. Trimming stripped 0 bases from V and 0 bases from J, with 9 bases between. The CDR3 region is CASSQEKSSSYNEQFF. The CDR3 DNA is TGCGCCAGCAGCCAAGAAAAGAGTAGCTCCTACAATGAGCAGTTCTTC.

In its sample, this clonotype was seen many times. CDR3 DNA: TGTGCCAGCAGTCTCGGGACAGGGGCTTCAGAGACCCAGTACTTC. As protein: CASSLGTGASETQYF. This chain uses TRBV3-1 with TRBJ2-5; 10 nucleotides match TRBD1. V was pared by 6 bases and J by 4 bases, with 8 bases of the junction left unmatched. Germline V gene lookup returns CDR1 LGHDT and CDR2 YNNKEL (reference sequence). The CDR3 length is 15 residues.

Only a few counts were recorded for this clonotype. This chain joins TRBV11-2 and TRBJ2-2; 8 bases are shared with TRBD1. CDR1 and CDR2 from the germline V gene are SGHAT and FQNNGV. V lost 3 bases and J lost 5; bases outside the gene matches: 8. The CDR3 is 16 residues long. The CDR3 region is CASSFDRDRQTGELFF. In DNA form, the CDR3 reads TGTGCCAGCAGCTTCGATCGGGACAGGCAAACCGGGGAGCTGTTTTTT.

Ten or more counts support this clonotype. The chain couples TRBV11-1 to TRBJ1-1; TRBD1 matches 9 bases. The CDR3 runs 14 residues. The germline V gene has CDR1 SGHAT and CDR2 FQDESV (reference sequence). The J segment lost 1 base and the V segment lost 3 bases, leaving 0 bases of the junction unmatched. The CDR3, as DNA: TGTGCCAGCAGCTTGGGACAGGGGAACACTGAAGCTTTCTTT. It encodes CASSLGQGNTEAFF.

Ten or more counts support this clonotype. The rearrangement joins TRBV6-2 or TRBV6-3 to TRBJ1-5; D gene ambiguous. This CDR3 has 12 residues. Germline V gene sequence: CDR1 MNHEY, CDR2 SVGEGT. V was clipped by 6 bases and J by 2 bases, with 5 bases between them. The CDR3 here is CASRGGNQPQHF. CDR3 nucleotide sequence: TGTGCCAGCAGGGGAGGCAATCAGCCCCAGCATTTT.

This clonotype was seen repeatedly, ten times or more. The chain employs TRBV20-1 and TRBJ2-1, with D hard to call. CDR3 length equals 11 residues. Germline CDR1 DFQATT, CDR2 SNEGSKA (reference sequence). V was cut by 0 bases and J by 15 bases, with 12 bases left in between. The CDR3 reads CSARDRLDPFF. The CDR3 coding sequence is TGCAGTGCTAGAGATCGGCTAGACCCGTTCTTC.

This clonotype was seen repeatedly, ten times or more. This chain's CDR3 is CASRSSGRATGELFF. The CDR3 DNA follows: TGTGCCAGCCGATCTAGCGGGAGGGCCACCGGGGAGCTGTTTTTT. The chain employs TRBV19 and TRBJ2-2; 12 nucleotides agree with TRBD2. J gave up 4 bases and V 9 bases, and 6 bases lay outside the gene matches. Germline V gives CDR1 LNHDA, CDR2 SQIVND (reference sequence). CDR3 size: 15 residues.

This clonotype was seen ten or more times. The rearrangement links TRBV21-1 to TRBJ2-1. TRBV21-1 is given as a pseudogene. The CDR3 runs 10 residues. The CDR3 DNA sequence: TGTGCCAGCGCGAGTAGAGAGCAGTTCTTC. It is translated as CASASREQFF.

At least ten counts were recorded for this clonotype. The V gene is TRBV6-5, the J gene TRBJ2-6, with D hard to call. The CDR3 runs to 16 residues. Germline V gives CDR1 MNHEY, CDR2 SVGAGI. V was pared by 2 bases and J by 0 bases, with 8 bases between. Here the CDR3 DNA reads TGTGCCAGCAGTTACGGACGGGTCTCTGGGGCCAACGTCCTGACTTTC. Translating gives CASSYGRVSGANVLTF.

This clonotype was seen at least ten times. V usage is TRBV3-1 and J usage is TRBJ2-5; D is unclear. This CDR3 has 12 amino acids. Germline CDR1 reads LGHDT; CDR2 reads YNNKEL (reference sequence). Trimming cost V 5 bases and J 4 bases, with 8 bases left between them. CDR3 sequence reads: CASSWAGETQYF. The CDR3 bases are TGTGCCAGCAGCTGGGCTGGAGAGACCCAGTACTTC.

This clonotype was observed at least ten times. The CDR3 DNA is TGTGCCAGCAGCCGAACTACTAGCGCTAACTACAATGAGCAGTTCTTC. Its translation: CASSRTTSANYNEQFF. V and J are TRBV7-9 and TRBJ2-1, with 7 positions matching TRBD2. The ends lost 5 bases at V and 3 bases at J; junction bases unmatched: 10. Germline loops: CDR1 SEHNR, CDR2 FQNEAQ (reference sequence). The CDR3 spans 16 residues.

This clonotype was counted ten times or more. This rearrangement joins TRBV7-9 to TRBJ2-7; D might be TRBD2 (5 bases). CDR3 size: 14 residues. Trimming removed 2 bases from V and 4 bases from J, with 12 bases in between. The germline CDR1 and CDR2 sequences are SEHNR and FQNEAQ (reference sequence). CDR3 region: CASSLSLSGYEQYF. The CDR3 DNA reads TGTGCCAGCAGCTTATCTTTGTCGGGATACGAGCAGTACTTC.

With respect to this clonotype: A read error is the likely source, as a far larger clone sits one nucleotide away. A read error is likely, as this CDR3 ends without the conserved phenylalanine or tryptophan. The DNA is left out, because the CDR3 cannot be placed on it with certainty; the CDR3 is given as TCRdb lists it. This sequence joins TRBV11-1 and TRBJ2-1; the D call in the table, TRBD2, was not verified against the DNA. Germline V gene data show CDR1 as SGHAT and CDR2 as FQDESV (reference sequence). Termini included, the CDR3 measures 15 amino acids. The CDR3 loop reads CASSFLKLAGGYEFL.

This clonotype was seen a handful of times. The J gene is TRBJ1-5, the V gene TRBV4-3, with no clear D. Germline assignment: CDR1 LGHNA and CDR2 YSLEER. Deletions cut 0 bases from V and 9 bases from J, with 15 bases between. This CDR3 is built from 15 residues. CDR3 loop: CASSQDQPPGPPQHF. Here the CDR3 DNA reads TGCGCCAGCAGCCAAGATCAACCGCCCGGACCGCCCCAGCATTTT.

At least ten counts were recorded for this clonotype. The V gene is TRBV7-9, the J gene TRBJ2-2; D is ambiguous. V was cut by 5 bases and J by 0 bases, with 16 bases left in between. This CDR3 has 17 amino acids. Germline-derived CDR1 and CDR2 are SEHNR and FQNEAQ (reference sequence). CDR3 residues: CASSPRAAIANTGELFF. The CDR3 bases are TGTGCCAGCAGCCCAAGGGCAGCGATCGCGAACACCGGGGAGCTGTTTTTT.

The J gene is TRBJ1-6, the V gene TRBV7-2; D unresolved. This CDR3 has 11 residues. The ends were cut back, 4 bases at V and 10 bases at J, with 5 bases in the middle. The germline V gene encodes CDR1 SGHTA and CDR2 FQGNSA. DNA of the CDR3: TGTGCCAGCAGCTCGGGCTCACCCCTCCACTTT. It is translated as CASSSGSPLHF.